The rows below give T cell receptor beta chains drawn from one sample of a study of circulating CD8 cells and anti-PD-1 response in melanoma. From the reads, TCRdb called clonotypes with MiXCR, one entry per CDR3 protein. The repertoire has 2,000 to 2,500 distinct CDR3 sequences, approximately 6.4% of them found once; the top ten carry just under 3%. This material consisted of CD8+ T cells from PBMCs, taken at baseline or after one month of anti-PD-1 therapy (not recorded which). All receptors come from a human donor with melanoma. The CDR3 runs from the conserved cysteine through the conserved F or W.

v_call	j_call	cdr3_aa
TRBV21-1	TRBJ1-5	CASTLFSSQPQHF
TRBV28	TRBJ2-5	CASSLILQETQYF
TRBV14	TRBJ2-5	CASSQDRNRAQETQYF
TRBV6-5	TRBJ2-2	CASSYESPGELFF
TRBV5-4	TRBJ2-2	CASTPARGRGTGELFF
TRBV2	TRBJ1-5	CASSEGAADQPQHF
TRBV7-3	TRBJ2-7	CASSLDRGPIYEQYF
TRBV4-1	TRBJ1-2	CASSQAGTAYGYTF
TRBV27	TRBJ2-7	CASSLSGGPYEQYF
TRBV19	TRBJ2-1	CASSTGLAGANEQFF